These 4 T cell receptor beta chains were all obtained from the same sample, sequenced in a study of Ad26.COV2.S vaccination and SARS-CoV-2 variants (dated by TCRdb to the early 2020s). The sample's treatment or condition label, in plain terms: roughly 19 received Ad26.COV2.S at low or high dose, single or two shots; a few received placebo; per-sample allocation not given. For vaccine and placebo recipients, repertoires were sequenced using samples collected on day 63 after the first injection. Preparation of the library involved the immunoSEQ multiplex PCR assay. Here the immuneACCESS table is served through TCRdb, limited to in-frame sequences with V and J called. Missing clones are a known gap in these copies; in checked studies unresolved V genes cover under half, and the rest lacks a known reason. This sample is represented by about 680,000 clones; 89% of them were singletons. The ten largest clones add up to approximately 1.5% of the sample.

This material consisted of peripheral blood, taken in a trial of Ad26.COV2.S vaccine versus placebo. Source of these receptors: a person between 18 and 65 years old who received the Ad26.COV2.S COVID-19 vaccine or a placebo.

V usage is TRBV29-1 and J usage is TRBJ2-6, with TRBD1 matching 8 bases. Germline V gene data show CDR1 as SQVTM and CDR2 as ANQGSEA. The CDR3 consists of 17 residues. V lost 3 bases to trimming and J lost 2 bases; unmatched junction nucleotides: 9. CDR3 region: CSVDDWDRTPGANVLTF. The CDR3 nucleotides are TGCAGCGTTGACGATTGGGACAGGACCCCTGGGGCCAACGTCCTGACTTTC. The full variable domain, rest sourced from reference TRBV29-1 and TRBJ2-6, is SAVISQKPSRDICQRGTSLTIQCQVDSQVTMMFWYRQQPGQSLTLIATANQGSEATYESGFVIDKFPISRPNLTFSTLTVSNMSPEDSSIYLCSVDDWDRTPGANVLTFGAGSRLTVL.

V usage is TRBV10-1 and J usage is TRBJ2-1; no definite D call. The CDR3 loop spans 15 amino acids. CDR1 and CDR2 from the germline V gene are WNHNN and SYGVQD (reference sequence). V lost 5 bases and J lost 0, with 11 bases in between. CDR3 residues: CASSQASSSYNEQFF. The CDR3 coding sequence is TGCGCCAGCAGTCAGGCTTCCAGCTCCTACAATGAGCAGTTCTTC.

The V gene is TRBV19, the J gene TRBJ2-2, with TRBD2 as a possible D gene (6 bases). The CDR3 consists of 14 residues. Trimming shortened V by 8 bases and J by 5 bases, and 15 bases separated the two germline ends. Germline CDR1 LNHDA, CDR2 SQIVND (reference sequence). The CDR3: CASSPGRNTGELFF. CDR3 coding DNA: TGTGCCAGTTCCCCCGGGAGAAATACCGGGGAGCTGTTTTTT.

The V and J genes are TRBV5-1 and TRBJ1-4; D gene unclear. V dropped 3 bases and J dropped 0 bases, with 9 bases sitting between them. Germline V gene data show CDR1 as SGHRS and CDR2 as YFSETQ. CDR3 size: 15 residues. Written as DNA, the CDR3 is TGCGCCAGCAGCTCGGGGAGCGCAACTAATGAAAAACTGTTTTTT. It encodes CASSSGSATNEKLFF.